This section outlines one T cell receptor (beta chain) sequence together with its context. With 3 bases removed from V and 6 bases from J, the gap between germline ends came to 18 bases. Germline V lookup: CDR1 MDHEN, CDR2 SYDVKM. The CDR3 has 16 residues. Patients of the Seattle cohort, enrolled during active infection, were followed longitudinally. The sample comes from a study of blood T cell repertoires in COVID-19. Repertoires were generated with immunoSEQ multiplex PCR, while TCRdb's copy carries only in-frame clones and drops some. In the table there are around 270,000 clones, roughly 84% of which are singletons.

The chain employs TRBV28 and TRBJ2-1, with D possibly matching TRBD2 (5 bases). This clonotype was sampled from a human donor with COVID-19, enrolled during active disease. The donor label of this sample is uncertain. Specimen: peripheral blood. The CDR3 nucleotides are TGTGCCAGCAGTTTTTGGCGGAGGACTTACCTCAATGAGCAGTTCTTC. It codes for CASSFWRRTYLNEQFF.